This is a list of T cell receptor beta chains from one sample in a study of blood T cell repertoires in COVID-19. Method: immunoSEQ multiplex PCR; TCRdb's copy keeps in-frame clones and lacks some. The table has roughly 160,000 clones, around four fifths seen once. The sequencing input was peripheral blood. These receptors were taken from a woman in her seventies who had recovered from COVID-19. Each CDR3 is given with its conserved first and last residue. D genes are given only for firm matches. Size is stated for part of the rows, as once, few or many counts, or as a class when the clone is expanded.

CDR3 DNA: TGTGCCAGCACGACTCCAACCTACGAGCAGTACTTC; CDR3 protein: CASTTPTYEQYF; clone size: once; V gene: TRBV2; D gene: .; J gene: TRBJ2-7
CDR3 DNA: TGTGCCAGCAGTTCACCGGGACAGGGGTTTGGAAACACCATATATTTT; CDR3 protein: CASSSPGQGFGNTIYF; clone size: .; V gene: TRBV28; D gene: TRBD1; J gene: TRBJ1-3
CDR3 DNA: TGTGCCAGCAGCCCCGGGACAGGGGGCTCCTACTCTGGAAACACCATATATTTT; CDR3 protein: CASSPGTGGSYSGNTIYF; clone size: few; V gene: TRBV7-6; D gene: TRBD1; J gene: TRBJ1-3
CDR3 DNA: TGCGCCAGCAGCCCCAGTGGGGTACTAGCGGCTACAGGTGAGCAGTTCTTC; CDR3 protein: CASSPSGVLAATGEQFF; clone size: .; V gene: TRBV5-1; D gene: TRBD2; J gene: TRBJ2-1
CDR3 DNA: TGTGCCATCAGGGCGAACAGCGGGGAGCTGTTTTTT; CDR3 protein: CAIRANSGELFF; clone size: .; V gene: TRBV10-3; D gene: .; J gene: TRBJ2-2
CDR3 DNA: TGTGCCAGCAGCACCAGGACAGGGCACTCTGGAAACACCATATATTTT; CDR3 protein: CASSTRTGHSGNTIYF; clone size: .; V gene: TRBV9; D gene: TRBD1; J gene: TRBJ1-3
CDR3 DNA: TGTGCCAGCAGCACCGGGCGGGACAGGAAGTTCTTC; CDR3 protein: CASSTGRDRKFF; clone size: .; V gene: TRBV28; D gene: TRBD1; J gene: TRBJ2-1
CDR3 DNA: TGTGCCTGGAGTGCAGGCCTACCCACCGGGGAGCTGTTTTTT; CDR3 protein: CAWSAGLPTGELFF; clone size: once; V gene: TRBV30; D gene: .; J gene: TRBJ2-2
CDR3 DNA: TGTGCCAGCATGCGCAACTATAATTCACCCCTCCACTTT; CDR3 protein: CASMRNYNSPLHF; clone size: .; V gene: TRBV2; D gene: .; J gene: TRBJ1-6
CDR3 DNA: TGTGCCACCAGCAGAGGGGGCACAGGGGACACTGAAGCTTTCTTT; CDR3 protein: CATSRGGTGDTEAFF; clone size: .; V gene: TRBV15; D gene: TRBD1; J gene: TRBJ1-1
CDR3 DNA: TGTGCCAGCAGCGTACAGGCGATCTATGGCTACACCTTC; CDR3 protein: CASSVQAIYGYTF; clone size: .; V gene: TRBV6-2/TRBV6-3; D gene: .; J gene: TRBJ1-2
CDR3 DNA: TGTGCCAGCAGTGGGGGACAGGGGATGACAGATACGCAGTATTTT; CDR3 protein: CASSGGQGMTDTQYF; clone size: few; V gene: TRBV25-1; D gene: TRBD1; J gene: TRBJ2-3
CDR3 DNA: TGTGCCACCAGCACAAGCCGGACTAGCGGGATGGGGGAGACCCAGTACTTC; CDR3 protein: CATSTSRTSGMGETQYF; clone size: .; V gene: TRBV15; D gene: TRBD2; J gene: TRBJ2-5
CDR3 DNA: TGTGCCAGCAGCCCCCGGGCTAGCGGCTCCTACAATGAGCAGTTCTTC; CDR3 protein: CASSPRASGSYNEQFF; clone size: .; V gene: TRBV7-7; D gene: TRBD2; J gene: TRBJ2-1
CDR3 DNA: TGTGCCAGCAGCCTAGGACTAGCGGGGGGGCCGCGGTTCTTC; CDR3 protein: CASSLGLAGGPRFF; clone size: .; V gene: TRBV9; D gene: TRBD2; J gene: TRBJ2-1
CDR3 DNA: TGTGCCAGCAGCTGGGGGACACGGGTAGGGGAGACCCAGTACTTC; CDR3 protein: CASSWGTRVGETQYF; clone size: .; V gene: TRBV7-2; D gene: .; J gene: TRBJ2-5
CDR3 DNA: TGTGCCTGGAGTTTCGGGACAGGTGGGACCGGGGAGCTGTTTTTT; CDR3 protein: CAWSFGTGGTGELFF; clone size: .; V gene: TRBV30; D gene: TRBD1; J gene: TRBJ2-2
CDR3 DNA: TGTGCCACCAGTGCCCGGGGGGCCCTGGGGCAGTATTTT; CDR3 protein: CATSARGALGQYF; clone size: .; V gene: TRBV24-1; D gene: .; J gene: TRBJ2-3
CDR3 DNA: TGTGCCAGCTCACCACCGCGGGGCGGCGGGGAGCTGTTTTTT; CDR3 protein: CASSPPRGGGELFF; clone size: .; V gene: TRBV18; D gene: .; J gene: TRBJ2-2
CDR3 DNA: TGTGCCAGCAGGGCACAGCCCGTGGTTGACACTGAAGCTTTCTTT; CDR3 protein: CASRAQPVVDTEAFF; clone size: .; V gene: TRBV6-5; D gene: .; J gene: TRBJ1-1
CDR3 DNA: TGTGCCAGCAGTTTATGGGGCAGGGGGTTCGGAAAAGGGGAAAAACTGTTTTTT; CDR3 protein: CASSLWGRGFGKGEKLFF; clone size: .; V gene: TRBV27; D gene: TRBD1; J gene: TRBJ1-4